Below, one T cell receptor beta chain is given with its context. What it binds is unknown. Libraries were prepared by immunoSEQ multiplex PCR; TCRdb keeps only in-frame clonotypes and omits some of them. Of 130,000 or so clones listed, approximately 88% were seen once; the top ten hold about 2.9%. J lost 6 bases, V lost 6 bases, and 6 bases had no gene match. The CDR3 runs 15 residues. CDR1 MDHEN and CDR2 SYDVKM come from the germline V gene. These data come from a study of PD-L1 blockade in urothelial cancer. Overall study context: The patients' atezolizumab therapy, 1,200 mg intravenously every 3 weeks, started in the mid-2010s. Prior chemotherapy in patients spanned 0 to 3 regimens. Blood was subjected to analysis at 3 weeks (second dose) and 6 weeks following treatment start.

Regarding time point: pretreatment peripheral blood. Study-level points and caveats: Below-median pretreatment blood TCR clonality was a predictor of better survival.

Sample: PBMCs, taken around atezolizumab (anti-PD-L1) treatment. The chain joins TRBV28 to TRBJ2-3, with 13 bases lining up with TRBD2. This receptor was obtained from a man aged 45 to 65 with urothelial cancer. In DNA, the CDR3 is TGTGCCAGCAGACTAGCGGGAGGGGTATGGGATACGCAGTATTTT. Translation: CASRLAGGVWDTQYF.